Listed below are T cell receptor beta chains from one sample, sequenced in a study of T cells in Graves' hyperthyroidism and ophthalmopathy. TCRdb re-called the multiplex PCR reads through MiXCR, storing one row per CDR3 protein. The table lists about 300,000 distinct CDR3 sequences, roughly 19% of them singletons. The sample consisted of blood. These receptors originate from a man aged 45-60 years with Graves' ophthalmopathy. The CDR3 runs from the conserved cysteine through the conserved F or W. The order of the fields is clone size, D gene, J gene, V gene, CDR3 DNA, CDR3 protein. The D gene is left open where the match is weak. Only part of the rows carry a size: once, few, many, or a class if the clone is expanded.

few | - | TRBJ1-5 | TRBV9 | TGTGCCAGCAGCACATCACCGGACAGTAATGAGCCCCAGCATTTT | CASSTSPDSNEPQHF
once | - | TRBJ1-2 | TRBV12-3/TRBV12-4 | TGTGCCAGCAGTTCTTATCTTAGGACAGTCAACTATGGCTACACCTTC | CASSSYLRTVNYGYTF
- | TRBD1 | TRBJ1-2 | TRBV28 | TGTGCCAGCAGTCCCCTGACAGGGCTAGGCTACACCTTC | CASSPLTGLGYTF
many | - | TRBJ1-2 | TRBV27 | TGTGCCAGCAGTTTATCCCGTGGTGGCCCCTCTACAGGTGCCCCCAACTATGGCTACACCTTC | CASSLSRGGPSTGAPNYGYTF
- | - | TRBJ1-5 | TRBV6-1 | TGTGCCAGCAGTGAAGCCGAGACAGGATACAATCAGCCCCAGCATTTT | CASSEAETGYNQPQHF
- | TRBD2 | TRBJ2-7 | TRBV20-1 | TGCAGTGCTGTCGGGACTAGCTCCCACGAGCAGTACTTC | CSAVGTSSHEQYF
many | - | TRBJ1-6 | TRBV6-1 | TGTGCCAGCAGGCGGGCTTGGAATTCACCCCTCCACTTT | CASRRAWNSPLHF
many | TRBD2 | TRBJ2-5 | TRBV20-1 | TGCAGTGCTACCGGGACTAGCGGGAGCCACCAAGAGACCCAGTACTTC | CSATGTSGSHQETQYF
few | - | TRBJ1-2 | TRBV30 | TGTGCCTGGAGTGGGGCCAGGGTTCTCTTTAACTATGGCTACACCTTC | CAWSGARVLFNYGYTF
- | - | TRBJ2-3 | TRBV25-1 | TGTGCCAGCAGTGAGGGTACGCAGTATTTT | CASSEGTQYF
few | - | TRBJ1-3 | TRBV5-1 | TGCGCCAGCAGCTTGTTGAGCTCGTTTTCTGGAAACACCATATATTTT | CASSLLSSFSGNTIYF
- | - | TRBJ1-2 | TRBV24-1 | TGTGCCACCAGTGATTTGCAGCGCCAGAGTGGCTACACCTTC | CATSDLQRQSGYTF
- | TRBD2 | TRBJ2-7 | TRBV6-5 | TGTGCCAGCAGTTCGCTGGGACTAGCTAGGGAGCAGTACTTC | CASSSLGLAREQYF
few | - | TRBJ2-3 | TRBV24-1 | TGTGCCACCAGTGATTTTAGGGCTAGCACAGATACGCAGTATTTT | CATSDFRASTDTQYF
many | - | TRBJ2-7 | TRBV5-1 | TGCGCCAGCAGCTTGGACATTAGCTCCTACGAGCAGTACTTC | CASSLDISSYEQYF
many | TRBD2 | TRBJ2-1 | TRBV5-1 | TGCGCCAGCAGCTTGGCTCCGGGAGGCAATGAGCAGTTCTTC | CASSLAPGGNEQFF
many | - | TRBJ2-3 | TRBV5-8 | TGTGCCAGCAGCTCCCTTGAAGCAGGAGGGGGCACAGATACGCAGTATTTT | CASSSLEAGGGTDTQYF
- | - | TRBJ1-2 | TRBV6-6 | TGTGCCAGCAGTTACGGGGGGGACGGAAGCTATGGCTACACCTTC | CASSYGGDGSYGYTF
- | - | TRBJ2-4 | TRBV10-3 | TGTGCCATCAGTGTCGACGGTAATCGGGACATTCAGTACTTC | CAISVDGNRDIQYF